The subject of this entry is one T cell receptor beta chain. The limits of the CDR3 on the DNA are not certain, so only TCRdb's listed CDR3 is given. These data are taken from a study of breast tumors, draining lymph nodes, adjacent tissues. Germline V CDR1 and CDR2: SQVTM, ANQGSEA. The CDR3 adds up to 13 amino acids, both ends counted. Axillary draining lymph nodes of breast cancer patients supplied the node samples. TCRdb reprocessed the multiplex PCR reads via MiXCR and lists one record per CDR3 protein. The repertoire consists of 130,000 or so distinct CDR3 sequences, with about 33% occurring once and the leading ten covering about 2.5%.

The V call is TRBV29-1, the J call TRBJ1-1; the table assigns TRBD1, which was not confirmed against the DNA. The sequencing input was axillary lymph node tissue. This clonotype originated in a female donor with breast cancer. Some clones in this sample may be carry-over from other donors' samples. The CDR3 sequence: CSVWGGGSTEASF.